The TCR beta chain described here comes from a study of blood T cell repertoires in COVID-19. As originally analysed: For nucleated cells, counts were estimated from reference gene primer amplification. TCRdb's table, derived via immunoSEQ multiplex PCR, lists solely in-frame clones and lacks some. V and J calls and clone size are those listed in that table; D and trimming were worked out from the DNA. The data show approximately 200,000 clones, approximately 90% seen once. This clone has a single count. The V and J ends lost 7 bases and 5 bases respectively, with 11 bases between them. CDR3 length: 12 amino acids. The germline V gene has CDR1 WSHSY and CDR2 SAAADI.

This receptor was obtained from a man aged 25-45 years with acute or convalescent COVID-19. The sequenced sample consisted of peripheral blood. V is TRBV10-2 and J is TRBJ1-1; a possible D gene is TRBD1 (5 bases). The chain's CDR3 is CASMEGRTEAFF. The CDR3 DNA reads TGCGCCAGCATGGAGGGGAGGACTGAAGCTTTCTTT.